The 8 T cell receptor beta chains presented below share a single source sample, sequenced in a study of regulatory T cells in long-lasting Graves disease. As to time point: persistent/refractory GD, antithyroid drugs over 5 years with positive TRAb. The TCR library was made from RNA that had been extracted from PBMCs in TRIzol. Investigators prepared the TCR beta libraries by applying iRepertoire HTBI primers and Arm-PCR of CDR3 regions. Each CDR3 protein gets one entry after TCRdb re-called the multiplex PCR reads with MiXCR. The sample shows around 430,000 distinct CDR3 sequences, about 22% of them seen only once. The specimen was peripheral blood mononuclear cells (PBMCs), collected when the disease was refractory, from a patient treated with antithyroid drugs. All receptors come from a female donor with Graves disease.

The chain has TRBV11-2 and TRBJ2-2, with D perhaps matching TRBD1 (6 bases). The V and J ends lost 5 bases and 7 bases respectively, with 26 bases between them. Germline CDR1 and CDR2: SGHAT and FQNNGV. The CDR3 runs 18 residues. The CDR3 coding sequence is TGTGCCAGCAGCATACGATTCGGCTACAGGGTCGTTTTCGGGGAGCTGTTTTTT. It specifies CASSIRFGYRVVFGELFF.

Ten or more counts support this clonotype. The chain recombines TRBV2 with TRBJ1-2, with D maybe TRBD1 (6 bases). Per germline, CDR1 SNHLY and CDR2 FYNNEI. The V gene lost 5 bases and the J gene lost 7 bases, with 17 bases spanning the gap. CDR3 length: 14 amino acids. This CDR3 is CASSPFTGIRGYTF. CDR3 bases: TGTGCCAGCAGTCCCTTCACAGGGATTCGTGGCTACACCTTC.

This clonotype was observed at least ten times. V and J are TRBV28 and TRBJ1-1; 8 bases are a match to TRBD1. The CDR3 runs 12 residues. CDR1 is MDHEN, CDR2 SYDVKM, per germline. V was pared by 4 bases and J by 11 bases, with 6 bases of the junction left unmatched. The CDR3 is CASSSPRGRAFF. In nucleotides, the CDR3 is TGTGCCAGCAGTTCACCCAGGGGGCGGGCTTTCTTT.

This clonotype showed up many times. The J gene is TRBJ1-2, the V gene TRBV28; a possible D gene is TRBD1 (6 bases). V lost 5 bases and J lost 5, with 24 bases in between. The CDR3 contains 17 residues. Germline V gene lookup returns CDR1 MDHEN and CDR2 SYDVKM. The DNA of the CDR3 is TGTGCCAGCAGTCTGCCCCCGACAGGCATAACACGTTATGGCTACACCTTC. Translating gives CASSLPPTGITRYGYTF.

This clonotype occurred once. The chain couples TRBV12-3 or TRBV12-4 to TRBJ2-3; unclear D gene. The CDR3 has 14 amino acids. Trimming pared 5 bases from V and 0 bases from J, leaving 9 bases between. Here the CDR3 reads CASSEIESTDTQYF. CDR3 DNA: TGTGCCAGCAGTGAAATTGAGAGCACAGATACGCAGTATTTT.

Remarks on this clonotype: A much larger clone lies a single base off, so this may be a read error. The chain employs TRBV20-1 and TRBJ2-7; perhaps D is TRBD1 or TRBD2 (5 bases each). Per the germline V gene, CDR1 is DFQATT and CDR2 is SNEGSKA (reference sequence). The CDR3 length is 15 residues. This CDR3 reads CSAATRDGHSYKQYF. The CDR3 DNA reads as TGCAGTGCTGCCACCCGGGACGGCCACTCCTACAAGCAGTACTTC.

V usage is TRBV6-4 and J usage is TRBJ1-5; D remains unclear. Looked up from germline, CDR1 is MRHNA and CDR2 is SNTAGT. The CDR3 spans 13 residues. The V gene lost 6 bases and the J gene lost 6 bases, with 12 bases spanning the gap. CDR3 in DNA: TGTGCCAGCAGGCGGGAGAGGAGTCAGCCCCAGCATTTT. It codes for CASRRERSQPQHF.

CDR3 sequence reads: CASTGGGITGELFF. The DNA of the CDR3 is TGTGCCAGCACCGGAGGGGGTATCACCGGGGAGCTGTTTTTT. The chain is built from TRBV7-2 and TRBJ2-2; TRBD1 or TRBD2 may be the D gene (6 bases each). The germline V gene has CDR1 SGHTA and CDR2 FQGNSA. Deletions cut 7 bases from V and 4 bases from J, with 13 bases between. The CDR3 is 14 amino acids. The complete variable domain, with remaining parts taken from reference TRBV7-2 and TRBJ2-2, reads GAGVSQSPSNKVTEKGKDVELRCDPISGHTALYWYRQSLGQGLEFLIYFQGNSAPDKSGLPSDRFSAERTGGSVSTLTIQRTQQEDSAVYLCASTGGGITGELFFGEGSRLTVL.